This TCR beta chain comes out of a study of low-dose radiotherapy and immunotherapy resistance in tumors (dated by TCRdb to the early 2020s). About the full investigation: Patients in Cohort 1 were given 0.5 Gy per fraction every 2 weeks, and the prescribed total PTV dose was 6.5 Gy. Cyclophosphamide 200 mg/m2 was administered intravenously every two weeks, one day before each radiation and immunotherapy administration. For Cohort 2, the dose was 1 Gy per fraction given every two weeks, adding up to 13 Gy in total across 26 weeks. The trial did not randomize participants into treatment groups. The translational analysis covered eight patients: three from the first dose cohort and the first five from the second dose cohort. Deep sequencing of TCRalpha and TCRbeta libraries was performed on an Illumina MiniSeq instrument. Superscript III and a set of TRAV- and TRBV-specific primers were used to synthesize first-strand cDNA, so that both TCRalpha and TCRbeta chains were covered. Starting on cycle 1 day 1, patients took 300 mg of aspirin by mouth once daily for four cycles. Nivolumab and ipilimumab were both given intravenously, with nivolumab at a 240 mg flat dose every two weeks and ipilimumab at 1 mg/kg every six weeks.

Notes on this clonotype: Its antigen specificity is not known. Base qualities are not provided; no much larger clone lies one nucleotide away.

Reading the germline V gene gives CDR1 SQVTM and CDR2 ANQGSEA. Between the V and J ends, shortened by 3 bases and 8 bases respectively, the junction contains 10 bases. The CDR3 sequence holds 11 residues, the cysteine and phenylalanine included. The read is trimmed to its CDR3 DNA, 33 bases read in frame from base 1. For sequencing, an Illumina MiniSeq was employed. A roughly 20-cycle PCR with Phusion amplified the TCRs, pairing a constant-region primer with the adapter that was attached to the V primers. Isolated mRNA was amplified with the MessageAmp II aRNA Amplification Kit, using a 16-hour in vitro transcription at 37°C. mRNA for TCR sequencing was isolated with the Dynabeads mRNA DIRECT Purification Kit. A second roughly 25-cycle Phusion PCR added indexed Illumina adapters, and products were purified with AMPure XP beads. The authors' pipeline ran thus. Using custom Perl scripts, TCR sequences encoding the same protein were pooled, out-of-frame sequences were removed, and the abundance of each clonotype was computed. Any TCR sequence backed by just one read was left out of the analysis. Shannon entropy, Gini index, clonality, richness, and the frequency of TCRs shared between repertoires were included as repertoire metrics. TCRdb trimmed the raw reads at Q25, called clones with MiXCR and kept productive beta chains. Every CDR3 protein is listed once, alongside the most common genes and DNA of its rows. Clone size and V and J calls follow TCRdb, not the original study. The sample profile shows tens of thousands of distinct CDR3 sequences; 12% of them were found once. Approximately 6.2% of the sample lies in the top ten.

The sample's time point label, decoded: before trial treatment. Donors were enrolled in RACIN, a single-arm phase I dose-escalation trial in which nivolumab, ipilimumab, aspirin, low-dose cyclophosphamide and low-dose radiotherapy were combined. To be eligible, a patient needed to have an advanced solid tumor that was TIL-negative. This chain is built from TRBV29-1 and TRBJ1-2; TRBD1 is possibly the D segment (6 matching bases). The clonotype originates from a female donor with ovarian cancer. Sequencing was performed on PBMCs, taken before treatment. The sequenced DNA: TGCAGCGTTGACAGGGGATCAGGCTACACCTTC. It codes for CSVDRGSGYTF.